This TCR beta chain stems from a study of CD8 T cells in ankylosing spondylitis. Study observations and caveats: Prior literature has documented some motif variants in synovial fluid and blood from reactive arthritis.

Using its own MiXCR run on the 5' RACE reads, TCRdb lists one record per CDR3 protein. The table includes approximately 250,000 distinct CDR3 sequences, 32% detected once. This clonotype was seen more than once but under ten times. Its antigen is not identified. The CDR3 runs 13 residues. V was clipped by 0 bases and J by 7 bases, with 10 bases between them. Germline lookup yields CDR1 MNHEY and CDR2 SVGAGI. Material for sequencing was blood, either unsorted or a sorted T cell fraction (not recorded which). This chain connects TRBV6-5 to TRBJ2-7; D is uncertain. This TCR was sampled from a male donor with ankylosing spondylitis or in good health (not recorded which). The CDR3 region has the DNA TGTGCCAGCAGTTACTCGGTGTTCGGGGAGCAGTACTTC. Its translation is CASSYSVFGEQYF.